This entry features one T cell receptor (beta chain) sequence. The antigen remains undetermined. The sample comes from a study of cytomegalovirus exposure and HLA in healthy donors. Study-wide findings and caveats: The listing of 160 or so TCR beta chains classed them as cytomegalovirus-associated.

A multiplex PCR was run with 60 Vbeta primers and 13 Jbeta primers. Using immunoSEQ multiplex PCR, the repertoire was profiled, and TCRdb retains in-frame clones only, with some absent. The repertoire holds 150,000 to 200,000 clones, around 82% seen once, with about 2.5% in the top ten. Per germline, CDR1 GTSNPN and CDR2 SVGIG (reference sequence). The CDR3 has 16 amino acids. The V and J ends lost 1 base and 0 bases respectively, with 15 bases between them. The receptor was isolated from a woman aged 25 to 39 in good health and CMV-seropositive. The specimen was PBMCs. The chain combines TRBV30 with TRBJ1-2; no firm D call. The CDR3 DNA follows: TGTGCCTGGAGTGGACCTACCATGGGAGCTAACTATGGCTACACCTTC. Translation: CAWSGPTMGANYGYTF. Based on the CDR3 plus reference TRBV30 and TRBJ1-2, the full variable domain is SQTIHQWPATLVQPVGSPLSLECTVEGTSNPNLYWYRQAAGRGLQLLFYSVGIGQISSEVPQNLSASRPQDRQFILSSKKLLLSDSGFYLCAWSGPTMGANYGYTFGSGTRLTVV.